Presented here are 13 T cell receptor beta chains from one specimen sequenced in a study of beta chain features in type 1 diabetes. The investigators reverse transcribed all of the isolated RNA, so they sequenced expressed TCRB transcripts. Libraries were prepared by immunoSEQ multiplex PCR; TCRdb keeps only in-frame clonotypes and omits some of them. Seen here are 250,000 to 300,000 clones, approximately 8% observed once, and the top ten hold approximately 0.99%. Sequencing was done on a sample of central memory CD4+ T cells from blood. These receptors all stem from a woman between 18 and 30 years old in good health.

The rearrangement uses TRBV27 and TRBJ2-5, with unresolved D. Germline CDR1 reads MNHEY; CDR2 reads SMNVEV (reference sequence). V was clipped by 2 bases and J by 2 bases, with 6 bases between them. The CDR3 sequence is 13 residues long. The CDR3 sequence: CASSLGPQETQYF. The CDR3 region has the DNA TGTGCCAGCAGTTTAGGGCCACAAGAGACCCAGTACTTC.

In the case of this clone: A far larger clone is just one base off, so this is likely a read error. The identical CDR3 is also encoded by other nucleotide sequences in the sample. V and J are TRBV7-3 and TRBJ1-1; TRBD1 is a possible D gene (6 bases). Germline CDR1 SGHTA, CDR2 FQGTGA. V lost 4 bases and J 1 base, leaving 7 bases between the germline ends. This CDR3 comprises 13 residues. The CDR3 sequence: CASSSDRNTEAFF. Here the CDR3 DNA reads TGTGCCAGCAGCTCGGACAGGAACACTGAAGCTTTCTTT.

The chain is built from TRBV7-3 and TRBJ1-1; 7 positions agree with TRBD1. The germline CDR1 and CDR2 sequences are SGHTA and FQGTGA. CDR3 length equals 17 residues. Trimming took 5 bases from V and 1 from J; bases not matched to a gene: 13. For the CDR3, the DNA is TGTGCCAGCAGCACCACATCTCGCCGGACAGGGAACACTGAAGCTTTCTTT. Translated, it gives CASSTTSRRTGNTEAFF.

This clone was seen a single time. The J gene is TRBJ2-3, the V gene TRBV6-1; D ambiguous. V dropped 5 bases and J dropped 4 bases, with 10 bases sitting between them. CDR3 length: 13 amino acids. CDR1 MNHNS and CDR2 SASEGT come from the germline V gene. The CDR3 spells CASSLGFSDTQYF. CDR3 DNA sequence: TGTGCCAGCAGTCTCGGGTTTTCAGATACGCAGTATTTT.

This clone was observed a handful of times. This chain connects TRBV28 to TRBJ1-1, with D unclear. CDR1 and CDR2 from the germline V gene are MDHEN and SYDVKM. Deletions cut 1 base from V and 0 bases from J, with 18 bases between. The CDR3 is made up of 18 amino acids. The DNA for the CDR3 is TGTGCCAGCAGTTTATCTATTAGAGTCGGAGGAGTGAACACTGAAGCTTTCTTT. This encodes CASSLSIRVGGVNTEAFF.

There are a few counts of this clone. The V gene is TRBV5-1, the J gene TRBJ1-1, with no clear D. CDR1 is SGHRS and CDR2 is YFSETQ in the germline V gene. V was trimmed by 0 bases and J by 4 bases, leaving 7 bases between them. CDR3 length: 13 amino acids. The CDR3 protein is CASSLDLTTEAFF. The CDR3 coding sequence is TGCGCCAGCAGCTTGGACCTGACCACTGAAGCTTTCTTT.

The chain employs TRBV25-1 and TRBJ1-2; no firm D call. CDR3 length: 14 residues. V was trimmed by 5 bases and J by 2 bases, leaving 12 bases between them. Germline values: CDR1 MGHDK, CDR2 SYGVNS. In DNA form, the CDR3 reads TGTGCCAGCAGTTTGCTGGGCTTGAACTATGGCTACACCTTC. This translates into CASSLLGLNYGYTF.

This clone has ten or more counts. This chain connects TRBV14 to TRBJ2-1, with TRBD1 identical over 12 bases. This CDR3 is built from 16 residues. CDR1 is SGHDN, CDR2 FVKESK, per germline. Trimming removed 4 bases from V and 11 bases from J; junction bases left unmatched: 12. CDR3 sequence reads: CASSLGTGTGGSKQFF. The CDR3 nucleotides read TGTGCCAGCAGCCTGGGAACCGGGACAGGGGGCTCTAAGCAGTTCTTC. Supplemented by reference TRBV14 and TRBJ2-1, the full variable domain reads EAGVTQFPSHSVIEKGQTVTLRCDPISGHDNLYWYRRVMGKEIKFLLHFVKESKQDESGMPNNRFLAERTGGTYSTLKVQPAELEDSGVYFCASSLGTGTGGSKQFFGPGTRLTVL.

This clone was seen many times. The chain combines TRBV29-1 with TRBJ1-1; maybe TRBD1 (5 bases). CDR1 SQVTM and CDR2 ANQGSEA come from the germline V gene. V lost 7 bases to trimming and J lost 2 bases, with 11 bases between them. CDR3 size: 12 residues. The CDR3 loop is CSGMQGNTEAFF. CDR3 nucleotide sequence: TGCAGCGGGATGCAGGGTAACACTGAAGCTTTCTTT.

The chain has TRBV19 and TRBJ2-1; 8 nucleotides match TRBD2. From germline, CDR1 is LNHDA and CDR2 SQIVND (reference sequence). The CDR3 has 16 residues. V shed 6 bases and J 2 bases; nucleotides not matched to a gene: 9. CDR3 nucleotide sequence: TGTGCCAGTAGCCTATTCTCGGGGGGGCCCTACAATGAGCAGTTCTTC. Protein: CASSLFSGGPYNEQFF.

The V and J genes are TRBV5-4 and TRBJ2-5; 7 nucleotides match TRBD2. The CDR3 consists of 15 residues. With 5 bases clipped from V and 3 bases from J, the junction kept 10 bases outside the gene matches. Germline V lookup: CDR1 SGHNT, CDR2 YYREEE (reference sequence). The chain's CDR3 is CASRGEASGKETQYF. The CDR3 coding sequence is TGTGCCAGCAGAGGGGAGGCTAGCGGTAAAGAGACCCAGTACTTC.

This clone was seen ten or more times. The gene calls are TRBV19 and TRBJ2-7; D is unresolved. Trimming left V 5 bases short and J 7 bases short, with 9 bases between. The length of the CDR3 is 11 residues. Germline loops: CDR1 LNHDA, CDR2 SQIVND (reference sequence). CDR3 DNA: TGTGCCAGTAGTGGCGACGGGGAGCAGTACTTC. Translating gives CASSGDGEQYF.

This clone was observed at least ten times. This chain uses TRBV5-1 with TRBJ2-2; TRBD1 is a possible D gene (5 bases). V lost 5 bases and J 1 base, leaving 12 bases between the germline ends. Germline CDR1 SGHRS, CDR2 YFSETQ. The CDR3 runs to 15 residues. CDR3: CASRGDSMNTGELFF. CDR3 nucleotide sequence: TGCGCCAGCAGAGGTGACAGTATGAACACCGGGGAGCTGTTTTTT.